Below are 9 T cell receptor beta chains sequenced from a single sample in a study of the immune and genomic landscape of osteosarcoma. The assay was immunoSEQ multiplex PCR, and TCRdb's table has in-frame clones only and misses some. This table holds 10,000 to 12,000 clones, 60% to 85% found once. Poor-prognosis osteosarcoma patients supplied post-treatment primary, local recurrence and metastasis tumor specimens. Sequencing was performed on osteosarcoma tumor tissue from the lung. Receptor source: a human donor with osteosarcoma.

The genes are TRBV7-2 and TRBJ2-7, with 9 bases that match TRBD2. V shed 1 base, J shed 5 bases, and the junction held 9 bases outside the gene matches. CDR3 length: 16 residues. Germline lookup yields CDR1 SGHTA and CDR2 FQGNSA. The CDR3 spells CASSLEGTSPSHEQYF. The CDR3 DNA is TGTGCCAGCAGCTTAGAAGGGACTAGCCCGTCCCACGAGCAGTACTTC.

Of note for this clone: Other DNA sequences in this specimen translate into the identical CDR3. The chain links TRBV7-3 to TRBJ2-3; a weak D match, TRBD1 (5 bases). Germline V gene lookup returns CDR1 SGHTA and CDR2 FQGTGA. The V and J ends lost 5 bases and 1 base respectively, with 7 bases between them. There are 13 residues in the CDR3. CDR3 region: CASSIGGTDTQYF. The DNA for the CDR3 is TGTGCCAGCAGCATAGGGGGCACAGATACGCAGTATTTT. The full variable domain, rest sourced from reference TRBV7-3 and TRBJ2-3, is GAGVSQTPSNKVTEKGKYVELRCDPISGHTALYWYRQSLGQGPEFLIYFQGTGAADDSGLPNDRFFAVRPEGSVSTLKIQRTERGDSAVYLCASSIGGTDTQYFGPGTRLTVL.

The gene calls are TRBV5-4 and TRBJ1-1; TRBD1 aligns across 8 bases. Trimming took 1 base from V and 7 from J; bases not matched to a gene: 9. Germline values: CDR1 SGHNT, CDR2 YYREEE (reference sequence). The CDR3 is 15 residues long. This CDR3 is CASSLMAGGNLEAFF. For the CDR3, the DNA is TGTGCCAGCAGCTTGATGGCAGGGGGCAACCTTGAAGCTTTCTTT. The variable domain in full, with the rest retrieved from reference TRBV5-4 and TRBJ1-1, is ETGVTQSPTHLIKTRGQQVTLRCSSQSGHNTVSWYQQALGQGPQFIFQYYREEENGRGNFPPRFSGLQFPNYSSELNVNALELDDSALYLCASSLMAGGNLEAFFGQGTRLTVV.

The rearrangement links TRBV5-1 to TRBJ2-5, with 16 positions matching TRBD2. Trimming removed 4 bases from V and 4 bases from J; junction bases left unmatched: 10. Per germline, CDR1 SGHRS and CDR2 YFSETQ. The CDR3 is 18 amino acids. CDR3 loop: CASSPGTSGRALAETQYF. The CDR3 coding sequence is TGCGCCAGCAGCCCCGGGACTAGCGGGAGGGCCCTCGCAGAGACCCAGTACTTC.

The V and J genes are TRBV7-8 and TRBJ2-1; D not certain. The germline gives CDR1 SGHVS, CDR2 FQNEAQ. The CDR3 extends over 15 amino acids. The germline V and J ends were trimmed by 5 bases and 1 base, with 12 bases remaining between them. The CDR3 DNA is TGTGCCAGCAGCGGGTCATCGGGTTCCTACAATGAGCAGTTCTTC. Translated, it gives CASSGSSGSYNEQFF. The variable domain in full, completed from reference TRBV7-8 and TRBJ2-1, reads GAGVSQSPRYKVAKRGQDVALRCDPISGHVSLFWYQQALGQGPEFLTYFQNEAQLDKSGLPSDRFFAERPEGSVSTLKIQRTQQEDSAVYLCASSGSSGSYNEQFFGPGTRLTVL.

The chain combines TRBV2 with TRBJ2-7; D not resolved. Trimming removed 10 bases at V and 0 bases at J, with 10 bases between. The CDR3 covers 12 residues. Germline V gene lookup returns CDR1 SNHLY and CDR2 FYNNEI. CDR3 nucleotides: TGTGCCACCGGGTGGAGCTCCTACGAGCAGTACTTC. As protein: CATGWSSYEQYF.

This clone has more than one count but fewer than ten. DNA for the CDR3: TGTGCCAGCAGTTTGGGGGGGATCTTACATGGCTACACCTTC. Amino acid sequence: CASSLGGILHGYTF. This chain joins TRBV28 and TRBJ1-2; D may be TRBD1 (5 bases). The CDR3 contains 14 residues. The V and J ends lost 3 bases and 6 bases respectively, with 14 bases between them. Germline assignment: CDR1 MDHEN and CDR2 SYDVKM.

This clone was observed a handful of times. The rearrangement joins TRBV27 to TRBJ2-7; tentative D call: TRBD1 (6 bases). CDR1 MNHEY and CDR2 SMNVEV come from the germline V gene (reference sequence). The CDR3 has 12 amino acids. V dropped 7 bases and J dropped 3 bases, with 10 bases sitting between them. The CDR3 bases are TGTGCCAGCAAGGGGGTACGCTACGAGCAGTACTTC. Encoded protein: CASKGVRYEQYF.

The chain combines TRBV10-1 with TRBJ2-7; D uncertain. The germline V gene encodes CDR1 WNHNN and CDR2 SYGVQD (reference sequence). This CDR3 is built from 12 residues. With 8 bases removed from V and 12 bases from J, the gap between germline ends came to 20 bases. CDR3 sequence (DNA): TGCGCCAGCGACCACGACCCTCAGTTGCCGTACTTC. Its protein is CASDHDPQLPYF.